This T cell receptor (beta chain) was identified in a study of tumour-infiltrating T cells in Burkitt lymphoma. Study overall: All epidemiological Burkitt lymphoma subtypes were represented in the cohort. Repertoire clonality predicted overall and progression-free survival.

Comments on this clone: What it binds is not known.

Trimming pared 7 bases from V and 10 bases from J, leaving 16 bases between. Germline CDR1 SQVTM, CDR2 ANQGSEA. CDR3 length: 11 amino acids. Measured with immunoSEQ multiplex PCR; TCRdb has only the in-frame clones, and not every one. This sample has around 770 clones; approximately 95% occur once, and the top ten carry approximately 2.4%. Whole-study results and caveats: Several public clonotypes recurred in numerous Burkitt lymphoma patients.

This clonotype was sampled from a human donor with Burkitt lymphoma. This chain joins TRBV29-1 and TRBJ1-1, with D perhaps matching TRBD1 (5 bases). The sample consisted of tumor tissue. This chain's CDR3 is CSAAYTQGAFF. CDR3 coding DNA: TGCAGCGCTGCTTATACTCAGGGAGCTTTCTTT.